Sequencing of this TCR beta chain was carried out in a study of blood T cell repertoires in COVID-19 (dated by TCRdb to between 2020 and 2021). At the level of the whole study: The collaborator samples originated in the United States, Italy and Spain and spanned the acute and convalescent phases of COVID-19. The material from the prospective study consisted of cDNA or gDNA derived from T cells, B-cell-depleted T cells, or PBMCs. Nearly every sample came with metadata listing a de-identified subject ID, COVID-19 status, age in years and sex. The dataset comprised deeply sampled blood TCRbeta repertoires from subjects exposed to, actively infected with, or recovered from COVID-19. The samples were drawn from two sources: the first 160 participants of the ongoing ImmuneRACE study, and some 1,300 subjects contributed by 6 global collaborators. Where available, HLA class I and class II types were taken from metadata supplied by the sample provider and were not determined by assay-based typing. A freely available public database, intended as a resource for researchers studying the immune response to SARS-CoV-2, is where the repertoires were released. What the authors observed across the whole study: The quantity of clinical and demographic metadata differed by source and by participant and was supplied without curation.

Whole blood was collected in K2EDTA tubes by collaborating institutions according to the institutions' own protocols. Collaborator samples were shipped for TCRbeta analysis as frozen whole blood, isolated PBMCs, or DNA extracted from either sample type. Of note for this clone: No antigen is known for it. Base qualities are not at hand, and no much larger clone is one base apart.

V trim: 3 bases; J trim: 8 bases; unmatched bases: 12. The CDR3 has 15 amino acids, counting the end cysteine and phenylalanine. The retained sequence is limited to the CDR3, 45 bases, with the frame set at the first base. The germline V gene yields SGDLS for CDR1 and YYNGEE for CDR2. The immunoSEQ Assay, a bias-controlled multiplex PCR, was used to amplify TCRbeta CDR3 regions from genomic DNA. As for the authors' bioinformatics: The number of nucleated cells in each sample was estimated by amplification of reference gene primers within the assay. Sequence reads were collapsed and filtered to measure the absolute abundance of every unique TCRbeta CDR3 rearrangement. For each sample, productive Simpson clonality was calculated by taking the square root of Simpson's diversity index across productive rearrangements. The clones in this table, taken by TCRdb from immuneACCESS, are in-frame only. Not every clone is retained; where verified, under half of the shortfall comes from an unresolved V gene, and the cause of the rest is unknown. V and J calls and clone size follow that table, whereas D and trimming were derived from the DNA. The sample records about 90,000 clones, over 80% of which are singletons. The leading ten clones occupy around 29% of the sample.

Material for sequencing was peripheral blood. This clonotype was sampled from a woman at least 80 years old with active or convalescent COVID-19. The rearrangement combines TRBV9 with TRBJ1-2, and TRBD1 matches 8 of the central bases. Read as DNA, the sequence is TGTGCCAGCAGCGGGGAGGGACAGGTCTATAAGGGCTACACCTTC. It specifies CASSGEGQVYKGYTF.